This TCR beta chain was sequenced in a study of blood T cell repertoires in COVID-19. Some clones are missing from TCRdb's copy, which holds only in-frame ones; the method was immunoSEQ multiplex PCR. This repertoire shows some 130,000 clones, around 79% found once; its top ten account for around 20%. V shed 3 bases, J shed 6 bases, and the junction held 7 bases outside the gene matches. CDR1 and CDR2 from the germline V gene are MNHEY and SVGAGI. This CDR3 is built from 15 residues. This clone was seen just once. The V gene is TRBV6-5, the J gene TRBJ2-7; 11 bases are shared with TRBD2. This clonotype originated in a man aged 80 or over with acute or convalescent COVID-19. Input material: peripheral blood. The DNA for the CDR3 is TGTGCCAGCAGTTATATAGCGGGGGGGCCGGGCGAGCAGTACTTC. Amino acids: CASSYIAGGPGEQYF.